This T cell receptor (beta chain) was sequenced in a study of cytomegalovirus exposure and HLA in healthy donors. 13 Jbeta primers and 60 Vbeta primers were used for the PCR. Measured with immunoSEQ multiplex PCR; TCRdb has only the in-frame clones, and not every one. This repertoire shows around 93,000 clones, about 81% found once; its top ten account for less than 3.5%. This clone was observed a single time. CDR1 is SGHNT and CDR2 is YYREEE in the germline V gene (reference sequence). V was clipped by 4 bases and J by 1 base; unmatched bases: 10. The CDR3 contains 16 residues. Source material: PBMCs. The clonotype comes from a woman in her thirties or forties in good health and CMV-seronegative. The chain recombines TRBV5-4 with TRBJ1-1; 7 nucleotides line up with TRBD1. The CDR3 reads CASSGYMGQKNTEAFF. The CDR3 nucleotides read TGTGCCAGCAGCGGTTATATGGGACAGAAGAACACTGAAGCTTTCTTT.